The 22 T cell receptor beta chains in this list originate from one sample, sequenced in a study of blood T cell repertoires in COVID-19. Here immunoSEQ multiplex PCR was the method, and the copy in TCRdb shows in-frame clones only, minus some. The table records fewer than 200,000 clones, 85% of them present only once. Sequenced material: peripheral blood. The receptor set was obtained from a woman in her sixties or seventies with COVID-19, enrolled during active disease.

The rearrangement joins TRBV19 to TRBJ1-5; no definite D call. The V end lost 2 bases, the J end lost 2 bases, and 10 bases lay between the germline ends. The germline V gene encodes CDR1 LNHDA and CDR2 SQIVND (reference sequence). The CDR3 has 15 residues. The CDR3 sequence: CASSIRGQGNQPQHF. The CDR3 DNA reads TGTGCCAGTAGTATACGAGGGCAGGGCAATCAGCCCCAGCATTTT.

V gene TRBV6-2 or TRBV6-3 combines with J gene TRBJ2-7; perhaps TRBD1 as D (6 bases). This CDR3 comprises 14 residues. V lost 0 bases, J lost 7 bases, and 13 bases lay in between. Per the germline V gene, CDR1 is MNHEY and CDR2 is SVGEGT. The CDR3 DNA sequence: TGTGCCAGCAGTTACTCGGCAGGGGCTAGTGAGCAGTACGTC. As protein: CASSYSAGASEQYV.

The V gene is TRBV30, the J gene TRBJ2-3, with a tentative D call TRBD1 (6 bases). There are 12 residues in the CDR3. V was cut by 8 bases and J by 7 bases, with 16 bases left in between. Germline-derived CDR1 and CDR2 are GTSNPN and SVGIG (reference sequence). CDR3 DNA sequence: TGTGCCCGGGACACTGGCACGAATACGCAGTATTTT. As protein: CARDTGTNTQYF.

The CDR3 DNA reads TGTGCCAGCAGTTTAAGGGGTGAAAAACTGTTTTTT. It yields the protein CASSLRGEKLFF. V is TRBV2 and J is TRBJ1-4; possible D gene TRBD1, 5 bases. V lost 5 bases, J lost 7 bases, and 8 bases lay in between. The CDR3 is 12 residues long. CDR1 is SNHLY and CDR2 is FYNNEI in the germline V gene.

V is TRBV2 and J is TRBJ2-3; D possibly corresponds to TRBD1 (6 bases). The germline V gene has CDR1 SNHLY and CDR2 FYNNEI. The V end was cut by 7 bases, the J end by 2 bases, with 13 bases between. This CDR3 is 14 amino acids long. The CDR3 is CASTLTGLTDTQYF. The DNA of the CDR3 is TGTGCCAGCACGCTTACAGGGCTCACAGATACGCAGTATTTT. Using reference TRBV2 and TRBJ2-3 for the parts outside the CDR3, the full variable domain is EPEVTQTPSHQVTQMGQEVILRCVPISNHLYFYWYRQILGQKVEFLVSFYNNEISEKSEIFDDQFSVERPDGSNFTLKIRSTKLEDSAMYFCASTLTGLTDTQYFGPGTRLTVL.

The CDR3 nucleotides are TGTGCCAGTCAGGGAACCGGGAACACCATATATTTT. Translated, it gives CASQGTGNTIYF. V and J are TRBV25-1 and TRBJ1-3; D may be TRBD1 (5 bases). V lost 9 bases, J lost 7 bases, and 13 bases lay in between. The germline gives CDR1 MGHDK, CDR2 SYGVNS. The CDR3 has 12 residues.

The rearrangement links TRBV30 to TRBJ2-2; 9 bases are a match to TRBD1. This CDR3 is built from 15 residues. Germline V gene lookup returns CDR1 GTSNPN and CDR2 SVGIG (reference sequence). J lost 5 bases, V lost 7 bases, and 11 bases had no gene match. Here the CDR3 reads CAYSPGTGLTGELFF. CDR3 nucleotides: TGTGCCTATTCGCCCGGGACAGGGTTAACCGGGGAGCTGTTTTTT.

The chain uses TRBV29-1 and TRBJ2-7, with TRBD1 matching over 7 bases. V lost 8 bases and J lost 7; bases outside the gene matches: 11. The germline gives CDR1 SQVTM, CDR2 ANQGSEA. This CDR3 is 12 amino acids long. The CDR3 nucleotides read TGCAGCTTCAGTCAGGGACAGCGGGAGCAGTACTTC. Translation: CSFSQGQREQYF.

Regarding this clone: Other DNA sequences in the same sample also yield this CDR3. The chain couples TRBV18 to TRBJ2-3; 10 nucleotides match TRBD1. The CDR3 loop spans 15 amino acids. Looked up from germline, CDR1 is KGHSH and CDR2 is LQKENI. The V and J ends lost 3 bases and 3 bases, in that order; junction bases with no gene match: 3. DNA of the CDR3: TGTGCCAGCTCACCGGGACAGGGGAGTACAGATACGCAGTATTTT. It translates to CASSPGQGSTDTQYF. Full variable domain (rest looked up from reference TRBV18 and TRBJ2-3): NAGVMQNPRHLVRRRGQEARLRCSPMKGHSHVYWYRQLPEEGLKFMVYLQKENIIDESGMPKERFSAEFPKEGPSILRIQQVVRGDSAAYFCASSPGQGSTDTQYFGPGTRLTVL.

The rearrangement uses TRBV3-1 (or the pseudogene TRBV3-2) and TRBJ2-7; maybe TRBD2 (5 bases). CDR3 length: 16 amino acids. CDR1 is LGHDT and CDR2 is YNNKEL in the germline V gene (reference sequence). Trimming left V 0 bases short and J 0 bases short, with 12 bases between. The CDR3, as DNA: TGTGCCAGCAGCCAAGAGGCCGGGATAAGCTCCTACGAGCAGTACTTC. Amino acid sequence: CASSQEAGISSYEQYF.

The V call is TRBV19, the J call TRBJ1-5; no clear D gene. Germline V CDR1 and CDR2: LNHDA, SQIVND (reference sequence). This CDR3 is built from 13 residues. Trimming cost V 2 bases and J 6 bases, with 8 bases left between them. CDR3 region: CASSIFPRQPQHF. In DNA form, the CDR3 reads TGTGCCAGTAGTATATTCCCTCGTCAGCCCCAGCATTTT.

The CDR3 is CASSFAGFSYEQYF. The CDR3 bases are TGTGCCAGCAGCTTCGCGGGATTTTCCTACGAGCAGTACTTC. The chain has TRBV5-6 and TRBJ2-7, with a possible D match to TRBD2 (6 bases). The CDR3 consists of 14 residues. The ends were cut back, 2 bases at V and 1 base at J, with 10 bases in the middle. CDR1 SGHDT and CDR2 YYEEEE come from the germline V gene.

The V call is TRBV6-6, the J call TRBJ1-5; 8 bases align to TRBD1. Germline V gene lookup returns CDR1 MNHNY and CDR2 SVGAGI (reference sequence). Unmatched junction bases numbered 5, after V lost 6 bases and J lost 1 base. The CDR3 contains 15 residues. The DNA for the CDR3 is TGTGCCAGCAGAATCGGACAGGGCAGCAATCAGCCCCAGCATTTT. It specifies CASRIGQGSNQPQHF.

The V and J genes are TRBV5-1 and TRBJ1-5; 9 bases agree with TRBD1. The V gene end was trimmed by 0 bases and the J gene end by 6 bases; junction bases not matched to a gene: 4. The V gene's germline CDR1 is SGHRS and CDR2 YFSETQ. The CDR3 has 15 residues. CDR3 amino acids: CASSLGGQGVQPQHF. The DNA for the CDR3 is TGCGCCAGCAGCTTGGGGGGACAGGGCGTTCAGCCCCAGCATTTT.

This CDR3 is CASSRGGSLEAFF. As DNA, the CDR3 is TGCGCCAGCAGTCGAGGGGGAAGCCTTGAAGCTTTCTTT. This chain links TRBV10-1 with TRBJ1-1, with a tentative D call TRBD1 (6 bases). The germline V and J ends were trimmed by 5 bases and 7 bases, with 14 bases remaining between them. This CDR3 comprises 13 residues. CDR1 is WNHNN and CDR2 is SYGVQD in the germline V gene (reference sequence).

This clone was counted between two and nine times. The chain links TRBV11-3 to TRBJ2-3; D is possibly TRBD1 (5 bases). The germline gives CDR1 SGHNT, CDR2 YENEEA. The CDR3 consists of 14 residues. Trimming removed 2 bases at V and 5 bases at J, with 11 bases between. DNA of the CDR3: TGTGCCAGCAGCTTACCCAGCCAGGGAGATACGCAGTATTTT. This gives the protein CASSLPSQGDTQYF.

The chain couples TRBV7-2 to TRBJ2-3; 12 nucleotides agree with TRBD2. The V segment lost 1 base and the J segment 7 bases; nucleotides outside the gene matches: 9. Germline-derived CDR1 and CDR2 are SGHTA and FQGNSA. The CDR3 has 17 amino acids. CDR3 DNA sequence: TGTGCCAGCAGCTTAGGGATGCTAGCGGGGGGGCGGAATACGCAGTATTTT. This sequence encodes CASSLGMLAGGRNTQYF.

The chain uses TRBV29-1 and TRBJ2-7, with a weak D call TRBD1 (6 bases). This CDR3 region has 13 residues. Germline CDR1 SQVTM, CDR2 ANQGSEA. V lost 1 base, J lost 0 bases, and 7 bases lay in between. CDR3 region: CSVEVQGSYEQYF. DNA of the CDR3: TGCAGCGTTGAAGTACAGGGCTCCTACGAGCAGTACTTC.

Only a few counts were recorded for this clone. J is TRBJ1-5 and V is TRBV27; D perhaps matches TRBD1 (6 bases). From germline, CDR1 is MNHEY and CDR2 SMNVEV (reference sequence). The CDR3 is 15 residues long. V was shortened by 5 bases and J by 2 bases, with 13 bases between the two germline ends. As DNA, the CDR3 is TGTGCCAGCAGTCTCCAGGGGTTTGGCAATCAGCCCCAGCATTTT. Translating it yields CASSLQGFGNQPQHF.

The chain combines TRBV14 with TRBJ2-6, with 8 bases lining up with TRBD1. The CDR3 totals 16 residues. V shed 5 bases, J shed 2 bases, and the junction held 5 bases outside the gene matches. CDR1 and CDR2 from the germline V gene are SGHDN and FVKESK. CDR3 in amino acids: CASSVETGAGANVLTF. CDR3 DNA sequence: TGTGCCAGCAGCGTAGAGACAGGGGCTGGGGCCAACGTCCTGACTTTC. The full variable domain, with the rest looked up from reference TRBV14 and TRBJ2-6, is EAGVTQFPSHSVIEKGQTVTLRCDPISGHDNLYWYRRVMGKEIKFLLHFVKESKQDESGMPNNRFLAERTGGTYSTLKVQPAELEDSGVYFCASSVETGAGANVLTFGAGSRLTVL.

This clone was observed once. The CDR3 sequence is CSAREGWYTEAFF. For the CDR3, the DNA is TGCAGTGCACGGGAGGGGTGGTACACTGAAGCTTTCTTT. This chain links TRBV29-1 with TRBJ1-1; a possible D gene is TRBD1 (5 bases). CDR1 SQVTM and CDR2 ANQGSEA come from the germline V gene. This CDR3 is built from 13 residues.

J is TRBJ2-2 and V is TRBV19; D is unclear. V was shortened by 1 base and J by 1 base, with 7 bases between the two germline ends. The CDR3 consists of 15 residues. CDR1 LNHDA and CDR2 SQIVND come from the germline V gene (reference sequence). CDR3 sequence reads: CASSIAELNTGELFF. CDR3 sequence (DNA): TGTGCCAGTAGTATAGCAGAATTGAACACCGGGGAGCTGTTTTTT.